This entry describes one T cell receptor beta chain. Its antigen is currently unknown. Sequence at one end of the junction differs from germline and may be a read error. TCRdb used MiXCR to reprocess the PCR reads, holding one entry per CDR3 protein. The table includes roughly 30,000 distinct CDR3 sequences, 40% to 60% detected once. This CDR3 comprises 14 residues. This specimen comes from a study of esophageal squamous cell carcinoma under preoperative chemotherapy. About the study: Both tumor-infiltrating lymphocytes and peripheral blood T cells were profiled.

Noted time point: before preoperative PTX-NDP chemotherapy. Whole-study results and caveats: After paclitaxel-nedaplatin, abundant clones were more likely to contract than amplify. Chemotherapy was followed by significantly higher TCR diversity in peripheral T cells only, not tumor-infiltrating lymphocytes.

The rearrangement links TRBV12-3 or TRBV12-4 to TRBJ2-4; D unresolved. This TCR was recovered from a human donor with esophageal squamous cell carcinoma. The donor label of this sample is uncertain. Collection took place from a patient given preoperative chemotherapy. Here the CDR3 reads CRSTVRRAKNTQYF. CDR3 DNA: TGTCGCAGCACGGTGCGGAGAGCGAAAAACACTCAGTACTTC.